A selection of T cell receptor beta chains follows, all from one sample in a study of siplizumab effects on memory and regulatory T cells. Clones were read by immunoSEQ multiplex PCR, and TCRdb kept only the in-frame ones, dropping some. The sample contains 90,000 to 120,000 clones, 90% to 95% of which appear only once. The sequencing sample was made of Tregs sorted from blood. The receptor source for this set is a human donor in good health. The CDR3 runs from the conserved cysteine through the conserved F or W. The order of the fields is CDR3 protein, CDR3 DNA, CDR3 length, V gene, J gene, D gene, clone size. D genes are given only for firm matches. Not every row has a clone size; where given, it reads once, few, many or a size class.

CASSFTSGAYNEQFF	TGCGCCAGCAGCTTCACTAGCGGAGCTTACAATGAGCAGTTCTTC	15	TRBV5-1	TRBJ2-1	TRBD2	.
CASSFGGGLGSEQFF	TGCGCCAGCAGCTTCGGGGGAGGGCTGGGTAGTGAGCAGTTCTTC	15	TRBV5-1	TRBJ2-1	TRBD2	.
CASSLWARGSTDTQYF	TGTGCCAGCAGTTTATGGGCCAGGGGAAGCACAGATACGCAGTATTTT	16	TRBV27	TRBJ2-3	.	.
CASSPRVQNSKGGEQYF	TGCGCCAGCAGCCCCCGCGTGCAAAATTCGAAAGGCGGCGAGCAGTACTTC	17	TRBV4-1	TRBJ2-7	.	.
CATRQGIGTDTQYF	TGCGCCACCAGACAGGGAATTGGCACAGATACGCAGTATTTT	14	TRBV10-1	TRBJ2-3	TRBD1	.
CASSEVLGPVPADTQYF	TGCGCCAGCAGTGAGGTATTGGGCCCCGTCCCCGCAGATACGCAGTATTTT	17	TRBV5-1	TRBJ2-3	.	.
CASSYSGRGGNTIYF	TGTGCCAGCAGTTACTCGGGGCGTGGCGGAAACACCATATATTTT	15	TRBV6-5	TRBJ1-3	.	.
CASSSAGPAYEQYF	TGTGCCAGCAGCTCGGCGGGACCGGCCTACGAGCAGTACTTC	14	TRBV5-4	TRBJ2-7	.	.
CASRAGGNQPQHF	TGTGCCAGCAGAGCAGGGGGCAATCAGCCCCAGCATTTT	13	TRBV2	TRBJ1-5	.	.
CASTESGRAVKTQYF	TGCGCCAGCACGGAGAGCGGGAGGGCCGTGAAGACCCAGTACTTC	15	TRBV10-1	TRBJ2-5	TRBD2	.
CASRPTSSGELFF	TGTGCCAGCAGACCGACTAGTTCCGGGGAGCTGTTTTTT	13	TRBV6-6	TRBJ2-2	.	once
CASSDTGTGGTGELFF	TGCGCCAGCAGCGATACCGGGACAGGGGGCACCGGGGAGCTGTTTTTT	16	TRBV5-1	TRBJ2-2	TRBD1	.
CASSGRAGLRSSNEQFF	TGTGCCAGTAGTGGTCGGGCAGGGCTCCGTTCCTCCAATGAGCAGTTCTTC	17	TRBV19	TRBJ2-1	.	.
CASGLVTGAGAGNTIYF	TGTGCTAGTGGTTTGGTCACTGGGGCAGGGGCTGGAAACACCATATATTTT	17	TRBV12-5	TRBJ1-3	.	.
CASSLGVWADNEKLFF	TGTGCCAGCAGTTTAGGGGTATGGGCTGATAATGAAAAACTGTTTTTT	16	TRBV28	TRBJ1-4	.	.
CASSPPRTTQETQYF	TGTGCCAGCAGTCCCCCCAGGACAACCCAAGAGACCCAGTACTTC	15	TRBV28	TRBJ2-5	.	.